Following are 18 T cell receptor beta chains from one sample sequenced in a study of blood T cells in healthy people across ages. With a J-beta primer mix and a sample-barcoded 5' primer, a second PCR ran 7 to 11 cycles. Using its own MiXCR run on the 5' RACE reads, TCRdb lists one record per CDR3 protein. The sample has approximately 1.5 million distinct CDR3 sequences, 30% to 40% seen once. The sample consisted of blood. The receptors here all came from a woman in her 30s in good health.

The chain employs TRBV9 and TRBJ1-1; D remains ambiguous. Trimming took 3 bases from V and 8 from J, leaving 11 bases between them. The CDR3 loop spans 12 amino acids. Germline V gene sequence: CDR1 SGDLS, CDR2 YYNGEE. The CDR3 DNA follows: TGTGCCAGCAGCGCGGGAGGGTACGAAGCTTTCTTT. This sequence encodes CASSAGGYEAFF.

This clonotype was recorded only once. The V and J genes are TRBV5-8 and TRBJ2-1; 11 bases fit TRBD2. Germline CDR1 reads SGHTS; CDR2 reads YDEGEE. V was pared by 1 base and J by 5 bases, with 8 bases of the junction left unmatched. CDR3 length: 17 residues. The CDR3 DNA reads TGTGCCAGCAGCTTGTTTGGGGGACTAGCGGTTCACAATGAGCAGTTCTTC. It is translated as CASSLFGGLAVHNEQFF.

V usage is TRBV5-1 and J usage is TRBJ1-1, with TRBD1 as a possible D gene (5 bases). The V end lost 7 bases, the J end lost 3 bases, and 16 bases lay between the germline ends. The germline V gene encodes CDR1 SGHRS and CDR2 YFSETQ. The CDR3 is 14 residues long. DNA of the CDR3: TGCGCCAGCTTCCGATTTGGAGGGGACACTGAAGCTTTCTTT. It yields the protein CASFRFGGDTEAFF.

DNA of the CDR3: TGTGCCAGCAGTAAAACAGGGGAGAACACTGAAGCTTTCTTT. Translating it yields CASSKTGENTEAFF. The chain combines TRBV2 with TRBJ1-1, with TRBD1 matching over 7 bases. CDR1 is SNHLY and CDR2 is FYNNEI in the germline V gene. This CDR3 is 14 amino acids long. The J segment lost 1 base and the V segment lost 5 bases, leaving 4 bases of the junction unmatched.

This clonotype was seen once. The rearrangement links TRBV2 to TRBJ1-4, with unresolved D. Trimming took off 6 bases at V and 0 bases at J, with 14 bases between the two ends. The CDR3 has 16 amino acids. CDR1 and CDR2 from the germline V gene are SNHLY and FYNNEI. The CDR3 protein is CASRRRAPATNEKLFF. As DNA, the CDR3 is TGTGCCAGCAGACGACGGGCCCCCGCAACTAATGAAAAACTGTTTTTT.

This clonotype was observed a few times. The chain employs TRBV18 and TRBJ2-7; D is ambiguous. The CDR3 contains 14 residues. Trimming left V 4 bases short and J 1 base short, with 11 bases between. Germline lookup yields CDR1 KGHSH and CDR2 LQKENI. The CDR3 bases are TGTGCCAGCTCACGCGAACAGACATCCTACGAGCAGTACTTC. It encodes CASSREQTSYEQYF.

The chain employs TRBV18 and TRBJ2-1; D is perhaps TRBD2 (6 bases). Trimming cost V 3 bases and J 3 bases, with 15 bases left between them. The germline gives CDR1 KGHSH, CDR2 LQKENI. CDR3 length: 16 amino acids. CDR3 DNA sequence: TGTGCCAGCTCACCGATGGGACCGGGGGTCTACAATGAGCAGTTCTTC. As protein: CASSPMGPGVYNEQFF.

In this sample, this clonotype turned up a few times. V gene TRBV20-1 combines with J gene TRBJ2-5; D may be TRBD1 (6 bases). This CDR3 comprises 14 residues. Per germline, CDR1 DFQATT and CDR2 SNEGSKA (reference sequence). Trimming pared 5 bases from V and 2 bases from J, leaving 15 bases between. CDR3 amino acids: CSASLGGQQETQYF. The CDR3 DNA reads TGCAGTGCTTCGTTAGGCGGACAGCAAGAGACCCAGTACTTC.

This clonotype was picked up a small number of times. V and J are TRBV6-5 and TRBJ2-1; 11 nucleotides match TRBD2. Trimming removed 2 bases from V and 7 bases from J; junction bases left unmatched: 7. This CDR3 has 16 residues. The germline CDR1 and CDR2 sequences are MNHEY and SVGAGI. The chain's CDR3 is CASSYPYSGGANEQFF. CDR3 nucleotide sequence: TGTGCCAGCAGTTACCCCTATAGCGGGGGGGCGAATGAGCAGTTCTTC.

This clonotype turned up a few times. The chain employs TRBV20-1 and TRBJ2-3; TRBD2 matches 14 bases. Germline V gene sequence: CDR1 DFQATT, CDR2 SNEGSKA (reference sequence). Trimming removed 5 bases from V and 3 bases from J; junction bases left unmatched: 7. The CDR3 is made up of 16 amino acids. CDR3 sequence (DNA): TGCAGTGCTCCGGGACTAGCGGGAGTCTTTACAGATACGCAGTATTTT. Translated: CSAPGLAGVFTDTQYF.

The chain combines TRBV7-3 with TRBJ2-1; 8 bases map to TRBD2. Germline CDR1 reads SGHTA; CDR2 reads FQGTGA. Trimming took 5 bases from V and 9 from J; bases not matched to a gene: 18. This CDR3 has 17 residues. CDR3 coding DNA: TGTGCCAGCAGCGAATCGTCTGCGGGAGGCTCTAGATTTGAGCAGTTCTTC. Amino acids: CASSESSAGGSRFEQFF.

The chain uses TRBV20-1 and TRBJ2-7, with D perhaps TRBD1 (6 bases). The CDR3 length is 17 residues. Germline V gene lookup returns CDR1 DFQATT and CDR2 SNEGSKA (reference sequence). V lost 1 base, J lost 3 bases, and 22 bases lay in between. The CDR3 protein is CSARGDSTGILDYEQYF. The CDR3 nucleotides read TGCAGTGCTAGAGGCGATTCGACAGGAATCCTAGACTACGAGCAGTACTTC.

This clonotype was detected ten times or more. The J gene is TRBJ1-2, the V gene TRBV4-1; D may be TRBD1 (5 bases). V was trimmed by 3 bases and J by 5 bases, leaving 13 bases between them. Germline values: CDR1 MGHRA, CDR2 YSYEKL. The CDR3 is 14 amino acids. The CDR3 DNA sequence: TGCGCCAGCAGCCATTCGGGACCGGGGTATGGCTACACCTTC. Amino acids: CASSHSGPGYGYTF.

Remarks on this clonotype: A much larger clonotype is one base distant, so this may be a read error. The chain joins TRBV3-1 to TRBJ2-5; D ambiguous. CDR3 length: 15 amino acids. In germline, CDR1 is LGHDT, CDR2 YNNKEL (reference sequence). The V end was cut by 4 bases, the J end by 11 bases, with 23 bases between. This CDR3 reads CASSPQIRSTVEQYF. CDR3 bases: TGTGCCAGCAGCCCTCAGATTAGGTCAACCGTGGAGCAGTACTTC.

This clonotype was counted between two and nine times. V and J are TRBV20-1 and TRBJ1-4, with D possibly being TRBD1 (5 bases). The germline V and J ends were trimmed by 7 bases and 8 bases, with 17 bases remaining between them. Germline CDR1 is DFQATT and CDR2 is SNEGSKA (reference sequence). The CDR3 is 13 amino acids. CDR3 region: CSVQTVVGEKLFF. The CDR3 nucleotides are TGCAGTGTTCAGACAGTAGTGGGCGAAAAACTGTTTTTT.

This clonotype was observed many times. The chain links TRBV5-1 to TRBJ2-5; 14 bases align to TRBD2. The germline gives CDR1 SGHRS, CDR2 YFSETQ. The CDR3 spans 19 residues. The trim removed 0 bases at V and 1 base at J, leaving 8 bases unmatched. The CDR3: CASSLGSGTSGSRQETQYF. The CDR3 nucleotides are TGCGCCAGCAGCTTGGGGTCAGGGACTAGCGGGAGTCGCCAAGAGACCCAGTACTTC.

This clonotype has only a few counts. The chain is built from TRBV4-1 and TRBJ1-2; 8 nucleotides agree with TRBD1. The junction had 3 bases not matched to a gene; V was cut back by 6 bases and J by 0 bases. The CDR3 totals 14 residues. Germline-derived CDR1 and CDR2 are MGHRA and YSYEKL. This CDR3 reads CASSWGQANYGYTF. DNA for the CDR3: TGCGCCAGCAGTTGGGGACAGGCTAACTATGGCTACACCTTC.

This clonotype has a handful of counts. The chain is built from TRBV3-1 and TRBJ1-1; TRBD1 matches at 10 bases. In germline, CDR1 is LGHDT, CDR2 YNNKEL (reference sequence). This CDR3 has 16 residues. The V gene end was trimmed by 2 bases and the J gene end by 5 bases; junction bases not matched to a gene: 8. The CDR3 loop is CASSQNGDRGRTEAFF. CDR3 nucleotides: TGTGCCAGCAGCCAAAACGGGGACAGGGGAAGAACTGAAGCTTTCTTT.